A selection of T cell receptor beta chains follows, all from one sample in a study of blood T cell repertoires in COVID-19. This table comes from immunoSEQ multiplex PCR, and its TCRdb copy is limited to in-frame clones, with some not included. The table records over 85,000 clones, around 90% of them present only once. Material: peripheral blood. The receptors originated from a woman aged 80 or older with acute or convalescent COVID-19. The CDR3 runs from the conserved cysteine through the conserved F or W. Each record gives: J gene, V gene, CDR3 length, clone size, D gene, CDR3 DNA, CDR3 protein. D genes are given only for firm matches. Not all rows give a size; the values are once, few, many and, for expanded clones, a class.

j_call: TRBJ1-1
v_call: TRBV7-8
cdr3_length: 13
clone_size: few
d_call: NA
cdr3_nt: TGTGCCAGCAGCTTCCGGGGATACACTGAAGCTTTCTTT
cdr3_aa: CASSFRGYTEAFF

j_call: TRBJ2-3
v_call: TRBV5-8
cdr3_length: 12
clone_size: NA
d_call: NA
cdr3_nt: TGTGCCAGCAGCCGGGGTGGTGTTACGCAGTATTTT
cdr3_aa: CASSRGGVTQYF

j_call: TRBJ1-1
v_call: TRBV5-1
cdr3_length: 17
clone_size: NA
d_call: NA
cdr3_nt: TGCGCCAGCAGCTTGGTTGGCCTGGGGGCTAAAAACACTGAAGCTTTCTTT
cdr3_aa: CASSLVGLGAKNTEAFF

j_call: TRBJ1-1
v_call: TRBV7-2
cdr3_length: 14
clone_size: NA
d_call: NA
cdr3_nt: TGTGCCAGCAGCTTAGGACACTGGAACACTGAAGCTTTCTTT
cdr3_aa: CASSLGHWNTEAFF

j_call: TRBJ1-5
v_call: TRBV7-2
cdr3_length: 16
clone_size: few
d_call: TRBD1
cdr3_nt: TGTGCCAGCAGCTTACAGCCGACAGGGAGCAATCAGCCCCAGCATTTT
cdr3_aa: CASSLQPTGSNQPQHF

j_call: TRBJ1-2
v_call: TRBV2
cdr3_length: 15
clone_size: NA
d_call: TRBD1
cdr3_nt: TGTGCCAGCAGTGCCGGGACAGGGGTCAACTATGGCTACACCTTC
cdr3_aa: CASSAGTGVNYGYTF

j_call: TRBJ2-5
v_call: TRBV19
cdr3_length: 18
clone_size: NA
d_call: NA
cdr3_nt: TGTGCCAGTAGTCCGGGCCGGGACACCAGTTTTTACCAAGAGACCCAGTACTTC
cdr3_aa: CASSPGRDTSFYQETQYF

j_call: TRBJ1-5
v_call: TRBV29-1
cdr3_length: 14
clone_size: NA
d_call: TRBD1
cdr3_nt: TGCAGCGCAATATTGGGACAGTCGAGGCAGCCCCAGCATTTT
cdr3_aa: CSAILGQSRQPQHF

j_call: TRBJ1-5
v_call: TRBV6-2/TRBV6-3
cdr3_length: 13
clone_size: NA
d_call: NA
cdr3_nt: TGTGCCAGCAGTTTCGAGAACTATCAGCCCCAGCATTTT
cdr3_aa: CASSFENYQPQHF

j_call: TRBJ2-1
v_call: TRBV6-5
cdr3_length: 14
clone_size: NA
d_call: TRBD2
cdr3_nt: TGTGCCAGCAGCAGCGGGGGGGGTAACAATGAGCAGTTCTTC
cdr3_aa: CASSSGGGNNEQFF

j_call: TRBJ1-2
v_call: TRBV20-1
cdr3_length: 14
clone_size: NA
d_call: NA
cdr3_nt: TGCAGTGCTAGTGACTCGGTGGGCGTCTATGGCTACACCTTC
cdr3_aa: CSASDSVGVYGYTF

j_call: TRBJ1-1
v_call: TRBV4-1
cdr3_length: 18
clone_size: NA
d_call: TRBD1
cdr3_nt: TGCGCCAGCAGCCAAGAAACAGGGGGTTACCCGAAGAACACTGAAGCTTTCTTT
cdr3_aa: CASSQETGGYPKNTEAFF

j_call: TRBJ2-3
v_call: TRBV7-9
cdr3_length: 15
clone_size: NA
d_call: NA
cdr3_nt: TGTGCCAGCAGCTCTCAGGCAGTTCCCACAGATACGCAGTATTTT
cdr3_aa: CASSSQAVPTDTQYF

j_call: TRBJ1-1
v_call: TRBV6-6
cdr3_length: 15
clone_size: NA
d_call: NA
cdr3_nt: TGTGCCAGCAGCTCCCGCGACAGGATGAACACTGAAGCTTTCTTT
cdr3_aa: CASSSRDRMNTEAFF

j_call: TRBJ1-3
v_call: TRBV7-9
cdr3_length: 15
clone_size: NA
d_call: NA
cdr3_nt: TGTGCCAGCAGCCTTAGGGACTTTTCCGGAAACACCATATATTTT
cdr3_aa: CASSLRDFSGNTIYF

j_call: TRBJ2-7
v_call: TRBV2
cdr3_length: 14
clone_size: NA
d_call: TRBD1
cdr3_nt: TGTGCCAGCAGTGAAAGGACAGGGGACCACGAGCAGTACTTC
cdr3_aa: CASSERTGDHEQYF

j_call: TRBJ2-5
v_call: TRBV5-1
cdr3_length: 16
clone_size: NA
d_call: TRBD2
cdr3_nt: TGCGCCAGCAGCTTGGCAGGCGGGGGGTTCCAAGAGACCCAGTACTTC
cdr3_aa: CASSLAGGGFQETQYF

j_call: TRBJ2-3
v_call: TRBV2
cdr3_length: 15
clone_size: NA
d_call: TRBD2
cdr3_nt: TGTGCCAGCACCCGGAGCGGGGGGGCCATGGATACGCAGTATTTT
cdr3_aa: CASTRSGGAMDTQYF

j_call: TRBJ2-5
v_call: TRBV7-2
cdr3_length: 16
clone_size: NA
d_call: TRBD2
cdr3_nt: TGTGCCAGCAGCAGACTAGCGGGGGGTTTTGGAGAGACCCAGTACTTC
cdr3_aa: CASSRLAGGFGETQYF

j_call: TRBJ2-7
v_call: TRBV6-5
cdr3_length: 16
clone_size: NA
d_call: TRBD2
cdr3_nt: TGTGCCAGCAGTTACGGTAGCGGGGGGGCCCCCTACGAGCAGTACTTC
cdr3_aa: CASSYGSGGAPYEQYF

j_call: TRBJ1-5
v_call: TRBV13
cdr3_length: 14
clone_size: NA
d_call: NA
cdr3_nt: TGTGCCAGCAGCCCGGGGGGGAGCAATCAGCCCCAGCATTTT
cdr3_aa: CASSPGGSNQPQHF

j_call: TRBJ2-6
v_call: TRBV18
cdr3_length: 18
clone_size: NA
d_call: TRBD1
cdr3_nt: TGTGCCAGCTCACCCGGACAGGGAAAGGAATCTGGGGCCAACGTCCTGACTTTC
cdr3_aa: CASSPGQGKESGANVLTF

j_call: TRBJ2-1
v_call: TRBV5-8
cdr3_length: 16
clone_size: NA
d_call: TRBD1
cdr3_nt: TGTGCCAGCAGCTTGGTACAGGGGGCATTCTACAATGAGCAGTTCTTC
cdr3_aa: CASSLVQGAFYNEQFF

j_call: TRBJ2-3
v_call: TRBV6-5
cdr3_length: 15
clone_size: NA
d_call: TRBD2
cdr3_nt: TGTGCCAGCGGAGGACTAGCGGGACTCACAGATACGCAGTATTTT
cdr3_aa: CASGGLAGLTDTQYF

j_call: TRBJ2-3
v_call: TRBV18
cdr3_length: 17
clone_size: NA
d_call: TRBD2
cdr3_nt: TGTGCCAGCTCACCACCGACTAGCGGGAGGGTAACAGATACGCAGTATTTT
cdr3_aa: CASSPPTSGRVTDTQYF

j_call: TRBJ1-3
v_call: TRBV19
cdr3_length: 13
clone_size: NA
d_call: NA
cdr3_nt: TGTGCCAGTAGTTCTGAGTCTGGAAACACCATATATTTT
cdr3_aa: CASSSESGNTIYF

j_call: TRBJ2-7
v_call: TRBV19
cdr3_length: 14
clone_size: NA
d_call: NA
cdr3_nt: TGTGCCAGTAGTCGACTGAGGGGGACCTACGAGCAGTACTTC
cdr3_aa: CASSRLRGTYEQYF

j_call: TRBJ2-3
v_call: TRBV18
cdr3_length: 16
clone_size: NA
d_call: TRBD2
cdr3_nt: TGTGCCAGCTCACCACCGGCGGGAGTGCGGATAGATACGCAGTATTTT
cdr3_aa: CASSPPAGVRIDTQYF

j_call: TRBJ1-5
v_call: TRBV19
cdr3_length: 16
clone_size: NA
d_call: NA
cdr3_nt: TGTGCCAGTAGTACCCCCAGGGGCCCACTTTTGGGGCCCCAGCATTTT
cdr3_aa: CASSTPRGPLLGPQHF

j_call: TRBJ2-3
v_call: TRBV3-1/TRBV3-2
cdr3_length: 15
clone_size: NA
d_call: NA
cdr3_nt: TGTGCCAGCAGCCAAAGGGGTCAGTTGGGAGATACGCAGTATTTT
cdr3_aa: CASSQRGQLGDTQYF

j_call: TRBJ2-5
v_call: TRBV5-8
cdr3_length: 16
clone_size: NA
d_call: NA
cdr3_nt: TGTGCCAGCAGCTTGGGTACCCATGGTAGTCGAGAGACCCAGTACTTC
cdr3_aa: CASSLGTHGSRETQYF

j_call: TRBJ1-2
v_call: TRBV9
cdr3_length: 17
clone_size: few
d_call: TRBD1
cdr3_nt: TGTGCCAGCAGCGCCCCCGGTCAGGGGGGATATAACTATGGCTACACCTTC
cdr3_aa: CASSAPGQGGYNYGYTF

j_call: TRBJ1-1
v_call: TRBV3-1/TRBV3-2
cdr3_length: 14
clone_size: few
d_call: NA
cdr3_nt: TGTGCCAGCAGCTTGGCAGGGGTCGGCACTGAAGCTTTCTTT
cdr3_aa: CASSLAGVGTEAFF

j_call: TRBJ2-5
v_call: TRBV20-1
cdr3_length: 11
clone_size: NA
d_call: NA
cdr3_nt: TGCAGTGCTCCCAGGGCAGAGACCCAGTACTTC
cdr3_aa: CSAPRAETQYF

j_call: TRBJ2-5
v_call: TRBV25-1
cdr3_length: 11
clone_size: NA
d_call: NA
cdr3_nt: TGTGCCAGCAGCCGGGTGGAGACCCAGTACTTC
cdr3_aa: CASSRVETQYF

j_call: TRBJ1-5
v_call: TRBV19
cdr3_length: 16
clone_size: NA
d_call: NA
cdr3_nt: TGTGCCAGTAGTATGGGCGGGGCTCGCAGTAGTCAGCCCCAGCATTTT
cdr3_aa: CASSMGGARSSQPQHF

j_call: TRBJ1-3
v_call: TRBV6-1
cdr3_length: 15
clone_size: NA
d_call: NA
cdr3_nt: TGTGCCAGCAGTGAACAGGGCCACTCTGGAAACACCATATATTTT
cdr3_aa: CASSEQGHSGNTIYF

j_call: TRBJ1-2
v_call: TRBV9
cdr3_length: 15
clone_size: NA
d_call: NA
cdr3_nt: TGTGCCAGCAGCGTAGATCTGGGGGCAGGCTATGGCTACACCTTC
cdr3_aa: CASSVDLGAGYGYTF

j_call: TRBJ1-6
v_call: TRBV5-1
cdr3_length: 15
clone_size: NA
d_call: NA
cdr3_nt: TGCGCCAGCAGTTCCGACAGCTTTAATAATTCACCCCTCCACTTT
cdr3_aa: CASSSDSFNNSPLHF

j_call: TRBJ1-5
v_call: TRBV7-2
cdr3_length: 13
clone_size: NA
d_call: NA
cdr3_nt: TGTGCCAGCAGCTTTTACAGAGATCAGCCCCAGCATTTT
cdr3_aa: CASSFYRDQPQHF

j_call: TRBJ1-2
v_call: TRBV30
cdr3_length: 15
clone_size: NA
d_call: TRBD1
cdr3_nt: TGTGCCTGGAGTGTTAACCCACAGGGGCCCTATGGCTACACCTTC
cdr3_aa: CAWSVNPQGPYGYTF

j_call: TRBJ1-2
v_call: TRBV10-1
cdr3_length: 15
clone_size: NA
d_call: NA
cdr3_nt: TGCGCCAGAGAGTGCGGGGACGGACGTAACTATGGCTACACCTTC
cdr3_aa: CARECGDGRNYGYTF

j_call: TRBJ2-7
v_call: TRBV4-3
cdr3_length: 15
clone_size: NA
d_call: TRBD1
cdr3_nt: TGCGCCAGCAGCCAAGAGGCAAGGGGGCAATACGAGCAGTACTTC
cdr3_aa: CASSQEARGQYEQYF

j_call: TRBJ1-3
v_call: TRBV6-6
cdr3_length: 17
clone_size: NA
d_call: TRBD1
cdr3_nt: TGTGCCAGCAGTCGATCGACAGGGATGCTGCCTGGAAACACCATATATTTT
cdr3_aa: CASSRSTGMLPGNTIYF

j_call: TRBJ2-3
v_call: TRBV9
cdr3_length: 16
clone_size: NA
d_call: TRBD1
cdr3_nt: TGTGCCAGCAGCGTAGAAGCCGGGACAGGGATGCATACGCAGTATTTT
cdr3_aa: CASSVEAGTGMHTQYF

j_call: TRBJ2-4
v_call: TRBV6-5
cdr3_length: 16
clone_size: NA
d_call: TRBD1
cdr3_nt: TGTGCCAGCAGTTACTCGTGGACAGGGGCCAAAAACATTCAGTACTTC
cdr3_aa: CASSYSWTGAKNIQYF

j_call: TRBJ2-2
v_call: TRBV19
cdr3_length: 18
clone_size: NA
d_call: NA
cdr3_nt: TGTGCCAGTAGTGGACGCCCTGGACAGTCGGAAGACACCGGGGAGCTGTTTTTT
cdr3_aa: CASSGRPGQSEDTGELFF

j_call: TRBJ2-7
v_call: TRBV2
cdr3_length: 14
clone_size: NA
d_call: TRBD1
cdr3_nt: TGTGCCAGTAAAACGACAGGGGTTGCCCACGAGCAGTACTTC
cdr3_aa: CASKTTGVAHEQYF

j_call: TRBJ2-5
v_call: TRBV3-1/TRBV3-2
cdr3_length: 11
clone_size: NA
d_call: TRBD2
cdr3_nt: TGTGCCGGGGGGACTAAAGAGACCCAGTACTTC
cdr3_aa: CAGGTKETQYF

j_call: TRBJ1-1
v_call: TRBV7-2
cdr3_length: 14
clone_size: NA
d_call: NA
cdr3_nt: TGTGCCAGCAGGAACAGCTTCATGAACACTGAAGCTTTCTTT
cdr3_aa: CASRNSFMNTEAFF

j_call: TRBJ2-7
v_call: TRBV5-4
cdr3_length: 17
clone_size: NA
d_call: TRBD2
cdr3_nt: TGTGCCAGCAGCTTCTCACTGGCCCGGACTAGCGGGTTGGAGCAGTACTTC
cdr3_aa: CASSFSLARTSGLEQYF

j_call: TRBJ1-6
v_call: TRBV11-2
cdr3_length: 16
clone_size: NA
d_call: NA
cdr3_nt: TGTGCCAGCAGCTCCGCTTTGGGGCGATTGGGTTCACCCCTCCACTTT
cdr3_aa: CASSSALGRLGSPLHF

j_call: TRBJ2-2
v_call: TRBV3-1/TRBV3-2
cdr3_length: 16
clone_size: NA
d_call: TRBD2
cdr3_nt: TGTGCCAGCAGCCGGGGACTAGCGGCAGTTGGCGGGGAGCTGTTTTTT
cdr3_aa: CASSRGLAAVGGELFF

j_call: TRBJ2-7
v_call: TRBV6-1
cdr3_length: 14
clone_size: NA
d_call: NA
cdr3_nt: TGTGCCAGCAGTGACGGGGGAGTCCCCTACGAGCAGTACTTC
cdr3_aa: CASSDGGVPYEQYF

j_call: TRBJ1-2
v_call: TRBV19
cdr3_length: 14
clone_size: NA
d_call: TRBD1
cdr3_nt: TGTGCCAGTAGTTCCGGACAGGGGAGGGATGGCTACACCTTC
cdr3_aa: CASSSGQGRDGYTF

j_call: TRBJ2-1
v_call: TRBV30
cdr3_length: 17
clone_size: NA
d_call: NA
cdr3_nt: TGTGCCTGGAGGGTCCCTCAGGGCGAGCGAGCCAACAATGAGCAGTTCTTC
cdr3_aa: CAWRVPQGERANNEQFF

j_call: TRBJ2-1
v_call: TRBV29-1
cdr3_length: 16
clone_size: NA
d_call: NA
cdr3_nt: TGCAGCGTTGAAGATCCCACTTCGAGCTCCTACAATGAGCAGTTCTTC
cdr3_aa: CSVEDPTSSSYNEQFF